The 4 T cell receptor beta chains presented below share a single source sample, sequenced in a study of T cells in Graves' hyperthyroidism and ophthalmopathy. TCR beta CDR3 regions were amplified from RNA. First-round RT-PCR targeting the TCR CDR3 was performed with the HTBI primer set. TCRdb analysed the multiplex PCR reads with MiXCR anew, one entry per CDR3 protein. The top ten clones hold approximately 37% of a sample with about 300,000 distinct CDR3 sequences, about 19% of them seen once. Sequencing was carried out using blood. The receptor source for this set is a man aged 45-65 years with Graves' ophthalmopathy.

The V gene is TRBV4-1, the J gene TRBJ2-1; D not resolved. V gave up 1 base and J gave up 7 bases, with 11 bases separating them. Germline-derived CDR1 and CDR2 are MGHRA and YSYEKL. The CDR3 is made up of 14 amino acids. The CDR3 spells CASSQVVLINEQFF. CDR3 nucleotides: TGCGCCAGCAGCCAAGTGGTACTAATTAATGAGCAGTTCTTC.

The chain joins TRBV2 to TRBJ2-1; D ambiguous. CDR3 length equals 14 residues. Germline CDR1 is SNHLY and CDR2 is FYNNEI. Trimming pared 7 bases from V and 2 bases from J, leaving 12 bases between. CDR3 sequence: CASIVGTAYNEQFF. For the CDR3, the DNA is TGTGCCAGCATCGTGGGCACTGCCTACAATGAGCAGTTCTTC.

This clonotype has a count of ten or more. This chain connects TRBV20-1 to TRBJ2-7; 7 bases map to TRBD2. This CDR3 is 14 amino acids long. Germline V gives CDR1 DFQATT, CDR2 SNEGSKA (reference sequence). Germline trimming cut 3 bases from V and 3 bases from J; bases unmatched to any gene: 8. As DNA, the CDR3 is TGCAGTGCTAGTTGGGAGGGCCTTATCTACGAGCAGTACTTC. Its protein is CSASWEGLIYEQYF.

This clonotype occurred many times. The rearrangement links TRBV7-2 to TRBJ2-4, with D uncertain. The CDR3 contains 15 residues. The germline gives CDR1 SGHTA, CDR2 FQGNSA. V was cut by 0 bases and J by 4 bases, with 10 bases left in between. The CDR3 DNA reads TGTGCCAGCAGCTTAGCGCTCGGACCGAAAAACATTCAGTACTTC. Its protein is CASSLALGPKNIQYF.